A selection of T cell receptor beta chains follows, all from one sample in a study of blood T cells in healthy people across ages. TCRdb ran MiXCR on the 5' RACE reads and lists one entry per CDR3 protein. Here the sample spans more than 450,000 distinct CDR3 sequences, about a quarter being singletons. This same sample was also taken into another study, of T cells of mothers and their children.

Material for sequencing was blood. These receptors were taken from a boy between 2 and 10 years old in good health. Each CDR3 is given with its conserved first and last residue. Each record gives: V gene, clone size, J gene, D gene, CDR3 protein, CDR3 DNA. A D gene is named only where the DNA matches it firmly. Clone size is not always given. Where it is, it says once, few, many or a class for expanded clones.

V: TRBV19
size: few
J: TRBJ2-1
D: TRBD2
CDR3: CASSIDLAANEQFF
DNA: TGTGCCAGTAGTATAGACCTAGCGGCTAATGAGCAGTTCTTC

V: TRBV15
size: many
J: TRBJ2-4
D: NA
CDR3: CATSREGVAKNIQYF
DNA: TGTGCCACCAGCAGAGAGGGGGTAGCCAAAAACATTCAGTACTTC

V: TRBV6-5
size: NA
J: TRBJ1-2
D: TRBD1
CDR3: CASSYSGMGQGSNYGYTF
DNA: TGTGCCAGCAGTTACTCGGGGATGGGACAGGGATCCAACTATGGCTACACCTTC

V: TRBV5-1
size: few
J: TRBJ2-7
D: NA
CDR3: CASSLDPGQFTYEQYF
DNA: TGCGCCAGCAGCTTGGACCCGGGGCAGTTCACCTACGAGCAGTACTTC

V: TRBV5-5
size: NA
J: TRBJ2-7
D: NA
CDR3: CASSAAIGTYEQYF
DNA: TGTGCCAGCAGCGCAGCGATCGGTACCTACGAGCAGTACTTC

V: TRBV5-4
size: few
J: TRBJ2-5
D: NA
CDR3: CASSLEPEETQYF
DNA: TGTGCCAGCAGCTTGGAACCGGAAGAGACCCAGTACTTC

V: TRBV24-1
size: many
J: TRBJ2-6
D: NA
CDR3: CATSDPFDRVANVLTF
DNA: TGTGCCACCAGTGATCCCTTTGATAGGGTGGCCAACGTCCTGACTTTC

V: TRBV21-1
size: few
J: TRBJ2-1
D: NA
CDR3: CASSKPRDREADEQFF
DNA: TGTGCCAGCAGCAAACCCCGGGACAGGGAGGCCGATGAGCAGTTCTTC

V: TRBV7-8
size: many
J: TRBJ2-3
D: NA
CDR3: CASSLPERSTDTQYF
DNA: TGTGCCAGCAGCTTACCGGAGCGGAGCACAGATACGCAGTATTTT

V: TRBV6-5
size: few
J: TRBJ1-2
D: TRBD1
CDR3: CASSYPGQDGYTF
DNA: TGTGCCAGCAGTTACCCTGGACAGGATGGCTACACCTTC

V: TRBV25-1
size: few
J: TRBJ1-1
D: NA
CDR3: CASSEYVGMNTEAFF
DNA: TGTGCCAGCAGTGAATACGTCGGAATGAACACTGAAGCTTTCTTT

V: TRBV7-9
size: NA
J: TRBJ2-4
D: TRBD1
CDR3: CASSGRDRIQYF
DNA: TGTGCCAGCAGCGGCCGGGACAGAATTCAGTACTTC

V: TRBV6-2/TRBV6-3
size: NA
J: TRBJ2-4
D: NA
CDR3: CASTRTTSAKNIQYF
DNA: TGTGCCAGCACCCGTACAACTAGCGCCAAAAACATTCAGTACTTC

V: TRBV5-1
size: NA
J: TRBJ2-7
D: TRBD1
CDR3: CASSFGTGGSYELYF
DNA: TGCGCCAGCAGCTTTGGGACAGGGGGTTCCTACGAGCTGTACTTC

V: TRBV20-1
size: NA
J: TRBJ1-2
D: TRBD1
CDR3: CSARALQGDGYTF
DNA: TGCAGTGCTAGAGCCCTTCAGGGGGATGGCTACACCTTC

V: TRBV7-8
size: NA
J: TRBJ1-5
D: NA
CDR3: CASSLARPKTSPQHF
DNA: TGTGCCAGCAGCTTAGCGAGGCCAAAAACATCGCCCCAGCATTTT

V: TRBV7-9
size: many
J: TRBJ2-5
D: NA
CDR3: CASSLVTGAQYF
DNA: TGTGCCAGCAGCTTAGTCACGGGGGCCCAGTACTTC

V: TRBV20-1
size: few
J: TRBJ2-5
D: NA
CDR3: CSARDRVETQYF
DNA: TGCAGTGCTAGAGATCGGGTTGAGACCCAGTACTTC

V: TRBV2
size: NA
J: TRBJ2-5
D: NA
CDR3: CASRLETQYF
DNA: TGTGCCAGCAGACTAGAGACCCAGTACTTC

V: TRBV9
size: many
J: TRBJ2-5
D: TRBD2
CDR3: CASSVAGTSGQTQYF
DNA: TGTGCCAGCAGCGTAGCTGGGACTAGCGGACAGACCCAGTACTTC

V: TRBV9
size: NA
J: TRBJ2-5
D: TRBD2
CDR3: CASSEGGTSETQYF
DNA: TGTGCCAGCAGCGAGGGAGGGACTAGCGAGACCCAGTACTTC

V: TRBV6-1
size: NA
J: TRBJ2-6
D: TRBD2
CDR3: CASAGGASGANVLTF
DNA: TGTGCCAGCGCGGGAGGGGCGTCTGGGGCCAACGTCCTGACTTTC

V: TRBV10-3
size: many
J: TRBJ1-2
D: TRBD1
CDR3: CAISGGQSHGYTF
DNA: TGTGCCATCAGTGGGGGACAGTCCCATGGCTACACCTTC

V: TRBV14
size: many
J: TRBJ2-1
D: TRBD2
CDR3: CASSPLAGAVNEQFF
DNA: TGTGCCAGCAGTCCATTAGCGGGAGCGGTTAATGAGCAGTTCTTC

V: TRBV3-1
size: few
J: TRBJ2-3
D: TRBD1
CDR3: CASSQESQGAYTDTQYF
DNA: TGTGCCAGCAGCCAAGAGTCCCAGGGGGCTTACACAGATACGCAGTATTTT

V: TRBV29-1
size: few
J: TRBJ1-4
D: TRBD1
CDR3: CSVGQGEEKLFF
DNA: TGCAGCGTTGGACAGGGGGAAGAAAAACTGTTTTTT

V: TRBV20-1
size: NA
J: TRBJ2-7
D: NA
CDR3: CSAGNPLSTELLTYEQYF
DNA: TGCAGTGCAGGGAACCCCTTATCTACTGAGTTGTTAACCTACGAGCAGTACTTC

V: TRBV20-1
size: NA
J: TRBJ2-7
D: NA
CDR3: CSARAYSDEQYF
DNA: TGCAGTGCTAGAGCGTACAGCGACGAGCAGTACTTC